This entry lists 31 T cell receptor beta chains sequenced from one sample in a study of T cells in Graves' hyperthyroidism and ophthalmopathy. Researchers amplified the TCR beta CDR3 regions from RNA transcripts. The HTBI primer set served for first-round RT-PCR of the TCR CDR3. TCRdb reanalysed the multiplex PCR reads using MiXCR and keeps one entry per CDR3 protein. The data hold under 350,000 distinct CDR3 sequences, with over 15% observed a single time. The sequencing input was blood. All receptors derive from an older woman with Graves' ophthalmopathy.

Many counts were recorded for this clonotype. CDR3 sequence reads: CASSATSGSPHEQYF. The CDR3, as DNA: TGTGCCAGCAGCGCGACTAGCGGGAGCCCCCACGAGCAGTACTTC. The chain recombines TRBV7-9 with TRBJ2-7; 12 nucleotides agree with TRBD2. Germline V gene lookup returns CDR1 SEHNR and CDR2 FQNEAQ (reference sequence). The length of the CDR3 is 15 residues. The V gene end was trimmed by 5 bases and the J gene end by 5 bases; junction bases not matched to a gene: 7.

This chain uses TRBV24-1 with TRBJ2-1; the match to TRBD1 covers 7 bases. V dropped 2 bases and J dropped 5; count of bases not matched to a gene: 11. The germline V gene encodes CDR1 KGHDR and CDR2 SFDVKD. The length of the CDR3 is 17 residues. The DNA of the CDR3 is TGTGCCACCAGTGATTCGAGCCTACAGGGGTACCACAATGAGCAGTTCTTC. Amino acid sequence: CATSDSSLQGYHNEQFF.

J is TRBJ2-7 and V is TRBV6-1, with TRBD1 matching over 7 bases. The CDR3 consists of 15 residues. Germline V gene lookup returns CDR1 MNHNS and CDR2 SASEGT. V lost 5 bases to trimming and J lost 3 bases; unmatched junction nucleotides: 10. The DNA for the CDR3 is TGTGCCAGCAGTAAAGGGGGCGCGAATTTCTACGAGCAGTACTTC. Amino acids: CASSKGGANFYEQYF.

The sample holds many counts of this clonotype. The gene calls are TRBV2 and TRBJ1-1, with D hard to call. Trimming took off 4 bases at V and 0 bases at J, with 18 bases between the two ends. Germline CDR1 and CDR2: SNHLY and FYNNEI. This CDR3 is built from 17 residues. The CDR3 loop reads CASSVGSLNRVNTEAFF. DNA of the CDR3: TGTGCCAGCAGTGTGGGTTCCCTAAATAGAGTGAACACTGAAGCTTTCTTT.

The chain joins TRBV7-9 to TRBJ2-7; D possibly uses TRBD1 or TRBD2 (5 bases each). The length of the CDR3 is 14 residues. Germline CDR1 and CDR2: SEHNR and FQNEAQ (reference sequence). Trimming stripped 5 bases from V and 0 bases from J, with 11 bases between. The CDR3 is CASSDGTASYEQYF. CDR3 in DNA: TGTGCCAGCAGCGACGGGACGGCCTCCTACGAGCAGTACTTC.

This clonotype has ten or more counts. The rearrangement joins TRBV7-8 to TRBJ2-1, with TRBD1 as a possible D gene (5 bases). Trimming removed 5 bases from V and 6 bases from J, with 11 bases in between. There are 13 residues in the CDR3. CDR1 SGHVS and CDR2 FQNEAQ come from the germline V gene. Here the CDR3 reads CASSGRTSNEQFF. As DNA, the CDR3 is TGTGCCAGCAGCGGGCGGACAAGCAATGAGCAGTTCTTC.

V is TRBV19 and J is TRBJ2-7; tentatively, D is TRBD1 (5 bases). This CDR3 region has 16 residues. V lost 4 bases to trimming and J lost 2 bases, with 18 bases between them. The V gene's germline CDR1 is LNHDA and CDR2 SQIVND (reference sequence). DNA for the CDR3: TGTGCCAGTAGTAGGTTTGAGGTTGACAGTCCCTACGAGCAGTACTTC. Its protein product is CASSRFEVDSPYEQYF.

This clonotype was seen ten or more times. This chain uses TRBV3-1 with TRBJ2-1; D is perhaps TRBD2 (6 bases). Trimming took 4 bases from V and 5 from J, leaving 6 bases between them. Germline CDR1 and CDR2: LGHDT and YNNKEL (reference sequence). The CDR3 contains 12 residues. CDR3 coding DNA: TGTGCCAGCAGCCGACTAGACAATGAGCAGTTCTTC. As protein: CASSRLDNEQFF.

This clonotype was observed a handful of times. The CDR3 protein is CASSWDAPSYEQYF. The CDR3 DNA follows: TGTGCCAGCAGTTGGGACGCCCCCTCCTACGAGCAGTACTTC. V and J are TRBV6-2 or TRBV6-3 and TRBJ2-7; D may correspond to TRBD1 or TRBD2 (5 bases each). This CDR3 spans 14 amino acids. CDR1 and CDR2 (germline): MNHEY, SVGEGT. V dropped 4 bases and J dropped 0 bases, with 10 bases sitting between them.

There are a few counts of this clonotype. This rearrangement joins TRBV12-3 or TRBV12-4 to TRBJ2-1; 11 positions agree with TRBD1. Trimming took 1 base from V and 6 from J; bases not matched to a gene: 8. The CDR3 has 17 residues. The CDR3, as DNA: TGTGCCAGCAGTTTAGTATCCGGACAGGGGGCCTTCAATGAGCAGTTCTTC. Translated, it gives CASSLVSGQGAFNEQFF.

Ten or more counts support this clonotype. The chain couples TRBV2 to TRBJ2-1, with 9 bases that match TRBD2. With V trimmed by 7 bases and J by 8 bases, 9 bases remained unmatched. The germline V gene has CDR1 SNHLY and CDR2 FYNNEI. CDR3 length: 14 residues. The CDR3 sequence: CASNRLGLADEQFF. In nucleotides, the CDR3 is TGTGCCAGCAACCGCCTGGGACTAGCAGATGAGCAGTTCTTC.

This clonotype was detected ten times or more. The chain employs TRBV29-1 and TRBJ2-7; TRBD1 or TRBD2 may be the D gene (6 bases each). The germline gives CDR1 SQVTM, CDR2 ANQGSEA. Trimming removed 4 bases from V and 1 base from J, with 11 bases in between. CDR3 length: 13 amino acids. CDR3 in DNA: TGCAGCGTTGGAACAGGGAGGTCCTACGAGCAGTACTTC. This translates into CSVGTGRSYEQYF.

This clonotype occurred many times. The CDR3: CAISESSGGQETQYF. CDR3 in DNA: TGTGCCATCAGTGAGTCGTCAGGGGGTCAAGAGACCCAGTACTTC. The rearrangement links TRBV10-3 to TRBJ2-5; the match to TRBD1 covers 7 bases. With 0 bases clipped from V and 2 bases from J, the junction kept 3 bases outside the gene matches. Looked up from germline, CDR1 is ENHRY and CDR2 is SYGVKD. This CDR3 is built from 15 residues.

The chain uses TRBV28 and TRBJ1-2, with D uncertain. The V end was cut by 6 bases, the J end by 5 bases, with 16 bases between. Per germline, CDR1 MDHEN and CDR2 SYDVKM. This CDR3 has 14 residues. The CDR3 spells CASSSPILTYGYTF. CDR3 coding DNA: TGTGCCAGCAGCAGCCCTATATTGACATATGGCTACACCTTC.

This clonotype was seen at least ten times. The chain recombines TRBV4-3 with TRBJ2-3, with TRBD1 matching 7 bases. The V segment lost 1 base and the J segment 3 bases; nucleotides outside the gene matches: 7. The germline V gene encodes CDR1 LGHNA and CDR2 YSLEER. This CDR3 contains 16 residues. In DNA, the CDR3 is TGCGCCAGCAGCCAAGGAGACAGGGCCTGGACAGATACGCAGTATTTT. Translating gives CASSQGDRAWTDTQYF.

The V gene is TRBV7-2, the J gene TRBJ2-7; 11 positions match TRBD1. The V segment lost 6 bases and the J segment 3 bases; nucleotides outside the gene matches: 7. CDR3 length: 15 residues. Per the germline V gene, CDR1 is SGHTA and CDR2 is FQGNSA. The CDR3 DNA is TGTGCCAGCAGTTCAGCCGGGACAGGGGGCTACGAGCAGTACTTC. Encoded protein: CASSSAGTGGYEQYF.

This clonotype was counted only a few times. A much more abundant neighbour one base away suggests this may be a read error. Because the CDR3 is missing its conserved closing phenylalanine or tryptophan, this is likely a read error. V and J are TRBV11-2 and TRBJ1-4; D gene unclear. The CDR3 has 14 residues. Germline V gives CDR1 SGHAT, CDR2 FQNNGV. V lost 5 bases and J 2 bases, leaving 9 bases between the germline ends. The CDR3 nucleotides read TGTGCCAGCAGCCCCATGTGGACTAATGAAAAACTGTTTTCT. Protein: CASSPMWTNEKLFS.

The V gene is TRBV7-2, the J gene TRBJ1-4; 7 nucleotides align to TRBD1. Germline V lookup: CDR1 SGHTA, CDR2 FQGNSA. The CDR3 is made up of 15 amino acids. Trimming removed 4 bases from V and 6 bases from J; junction bases left unmatched: 8. The CDR3 nucleotides read TGTGCCAGCAGCTCTAGGACAGGCCGCTATGAAAAACTGTTTTTT. Protein product: CASSSRTGRYEKLFF.

This rearrangement joins TRBV7-3 to TRBJ2-1; D gene unclear. Germline loops: CDR1 SGHTA, CDR2 FQGTGA. V was clipped by 1 base and J by 4 bases, with 17 bases between them. The CDR3 is 17 amino acids. This chain's CDR3 is CASSLNPLGYQYNEQFF. The CDR3 nucleotides are TGTGCCAGCAGCTTAAACCCACTGGGATACCAGTACAATGAGCAGTTCTTC.

This clonotype has at least ten counts. V usage is TRBV20-1 and J usage is TRBJ1-1; D is ambiguous. CDR1 is DFQATT, CDR2 SNEGSKA, per germline (reference sequence). The length of the CDR3 is 12 residues. V gave up 3 bases and J gave up 5 bases, with 10 bases separating them. The CDR3 DNA reads as TGCAGTGCTAGTCGGGGAAGGACTGAAGCTTTCTTT. Its protein is CSASRGRTEAFF.

The sample holds a few counts of this clonotype. The CDR3 spells CAISDPGQGAGNTIYF. The CDR3 DNA follows: TGTGCCATCAGTGACCCGGGACAGGGCGCTGGAAACACCATATATTTT. The chain joins TRBV10-3 to TRBJ1-3, with TRBD1 matching 9 bases. Germline V gene lookup returns CDR1 ENHRY and CDR2 SYGVKD. V gave up 3 bases and J gave up 2 bases; unmatched junction bases: 5. This CDR3 has 16 amino acids.

This clonotype has just a few counts. The V gene is TRBV14, the J gene TRBJ2-1; tentative D call: TRBD2 (5 bases). Between the trimmed V and J ends, which lost 0 bases and 7 bases, there was a span of 13 bases. There are 15 residues in the CDR3. Germline V gene sequence: CDR1 SGHDN, CDR2 FVKESK. In DNA, the CDR3 is TGTGCCAGCAGCCAAGACGTGGGAGTAGGGAATGAGCAGTTCTTC. It encodes CASSQDVGVGNEQFF.

At least ten counts were recorded for this clonotype. The gene calls are TRBV18 and TRBJ2-7, with TRBD1 matching over 8 bases. The V and J ends lost 8 bases and 0 bases, in that order; junction bases with no gene match: 6. The CDR3 covers 14 residues. Germline CDR1 and CDR2: KGHSH and LQKENI. The DNA of the CDR3 is TGTGCCAGCAGTTCCGGACAGGGCTCCTACGAGCAGTACTTC. This sequence encodes CASSSGQGSYEQYF.

This clonotype came up many times. The chain couples TRBV12-3 or TRBV12-4 to TRBJ1-6; a weak D match, TRBD1 (6 bases). V was trimmed by 2 bases and J by 8 bases, leaving 10 bases between them. The CDR3 sequence is 14 residues long. Here the CDR3 reads CASSLTGFDSPLHF. CDR3 in DNA: TGTGCCAGCAGTTTAACAGGGTTCGATTCACCCCTCCACTTT.

The table lists this clonotype with many counts. This chain joins TRBV28 and TRBJ1-5; a weak D match, TRBD1 (6 bases). Looked up from germline, CDR1 is MDHEN and CDR2 is SYDVKM. This CDR3 has 17 residues. With 6 bases removed from V and 0 bases from J, the gap between germline ends came to 18 bases. CDR3 bases: TGTGCCAGCAGCCGAAGACAGGTACATGTTAGCAATCAGCCCCAGCATTTT. It translates to CASSRRQVHVSNQPQHF.

The chain links TRBV27 to TRBJ1-6, with D possibly TRBD1 on 5 matching bases. Germline assignment: CDR1 MNHEY and CDR2 SMNVEV (reference sequence). Trimming stripped 5 bases from V and 2 bases from J, with 13 bases between. The CDR3 loop spans 16 amino acids. The CDR3: CASSATTVTYNSPLHF. Written as DNA, the CDR3 is TGTGCCAGCAGTGCGACGACAGTTACCTATAATTCACCCCTCCACTTT.

This rearrangement joins TRBV14 to TRBJ1-2; 7 bases are shared with TRBD1. The CDR3 loop spans 15 amino acids. Germline-derived CDR1 and CDR2 are SGHDN and FVKESK. Unmatched junction bases numbered 9, after V lost 4 bases and J lost 4 bases. DNA for the CDR3: TGTGCCAGCAGCCCTGGGACAGCAGCCTTCTATGGCTACACCTTC. Translating it yields CASSPGTAAFYGYTF.

This clonotype was counted at least ten times. The V and J genes are TRBV6-6 and TRBJ2-3; D not certain. The CDR3 runs to 13 residues. V lost 2 bases, J lost 2 bases, and 5 bases lay in between. Germline CDR1 MNHNY, CDR2 SVGAGI (reference sequence). CDR3 residues: CASSYVATDTQYF. The CDR3, as DNA: TGTGCCAGCAGTTACGTGGCCACAGATACGCAGTATTTT.

The chain is built from TRBV5-1 and TRBJ2-5, with D unresolved. V was trimmed by 1 base and J by 3 bases, leaving 10 bases between them. The germline CDR1 and CDR2 sequences are SGHRS and YFSETQ. The CDR3 consists of 14 residues. The CDR3 loop reads CASSLTVGKETQYF. As DNA, the CDR3 is TGCGCCAGCAGCTTGACCGTAGGGAAAGAGACCCAGTACTTC.

This sequence joins TRBV20-1 and TRBJ1-6; 9 bases are a match to TRBD1. The CDR3 length is 17 residues. CDR1 is DFQATT, CDR2 SNEGSKA, per germline (reference sequence). J lost 1 base, V lost 6 bases, and 10 bases had no gene match. In nucleotides, the CDR3 is TGCAGTGCCAAATTCCCGGGACAGGGTTCCTATAATTCACCCCTCCACTTT. Protein: CSAKFPGQGSYNSPLHF.

This clonotype was counted many times. The CDR3 DNA is TGTGCCAGCAGCTTAGGGGTGGTGGCGGGAGTCGGGGAGACCCAGTACTTC. This encodes CASSLGVVAGVGETQYF. This chain joins TRBV7-2 and TRBJ2-5, with 7 bases identical to TRBD2. Germline V gives CDR1 SGHTA, CDR2 FQGNSA. CDR3 length equals 17 residues. J was trimmed by 5 bases and V by 1 base; bases with no gene match: 13.